The T cell receptor (beta chain) under discussion was sequenced for a study of CD8 T cells in ankylosing spondylitis. General study results and limits: Characteristic of ankylosing spondylitis blood, it appeared, was a TCR beta motif comprising fewer than 10 highly homologous variants. Reactive arthritis synovial fluid and blood previously showed some of these motif variants.

The authors made TCR beta libraries by quantitative 5'-RACE with molecular barcodes. TCRdb processed the 5' RACE reads anew with MiXCR; each CDR3 protein has one entry. Of 250,000 to 300,000 distinct CDR3 sequences in the sample, around 19% were seen once. This clonotype was counted only a few times. What it binds is not known. The origin of this receptor is a male donor with ankylosing spondylitis or in good health (not recorded which). Material: blood, either unsorted or a sorted T cell fraction (not recorded which).

The CDR3 is CASSWGQAMNTEAFF. CDR3 in DNA: TGCGCCAGCAGCTGGGGACAGGCTATGAACACTGAAGCTTTCTTT. V gene TRBV5-1 combines with J gene TRBJ1-1, with 8 bases identical to TRBD1. This CDR3 region has 15 residues. The V and J ends lost 3 bases and 0 bases, in that order; junction bases with no gene match: 4. Germline loops: CDR1 SGHRS, CDR2 YFSETQ. Full variable domain (outside the CDR3, taken from reference TRBV5-1 and TRBJ1-1): KAGVTQTPRYLIKTRGQQVTLSCSPISGHRSVSWYQQTPGQGLQFLFEYFSETQRNKGNFPGRFSGRQFSNSRSEMNVSTLELGDSALYLCASSWGQAMNTEAFFGQGTRLTVV.